A single sample gave rise to the 22 T cell receptor beta chains below, sequenced in a study of blood T cell repertoires in COVID-19. Sequencing used immunoSEQ multiplex PCR; TCRdb keeps in-frame clones, though not all of them. This sample has approximately 90,000 clones, with roughly nine tenths found just once. The sequencing input was peripheral blood. The receptors here all came from a man in his 60s with acute or convalescent COVID-19.

The J gene is TRBJ2-7, the V gene TRBV6-6; D might be TRBD2 (5 bases). Germline V gene data show CDR1 as MNHNY and CDR2 as SVGAGI (reference sequence). This CDR3 is 16 amino acids long. Trimming took 0 bases from V and 1 from J, leaving 13 bases between them. The CDR3 protein is CASSYSTGVNSYEQYF. DNA of the CDR3: TGTGCCAGCAGTTACTCGACCGGGGTGAATTCCTACGAGCAGTACTTC.

The CDR3: CAISTRSDTEAFF. The CDR3 nucleotides read TGTGCCATCAGTACTCGTTCCGACACTGAAGCTTTCTTT. The rearrangement uses TRBV10-3 and TRBJ1-1, with D uncertain. Germline CDR1 ENHRY, CDR2 SYGVKD. V lost 5 bases and J 3 bases, leaving 10 bases between the germline ends. The CDR3 is made up of 13 amino acids.

The rearrangement joins TRBV28 to TRBJ2-7, with D possibly being TRBD1 (6 bases). The germline CDR1 and CDR2 sequences are MDHEN and SYDVKM. This CDR3 has 15 amino acids. V lost 2 bases to trimming and J lost 3 bases, with 14 bases between them. CDR3 sequence (DNA): TGTGCCAGCAGTTTACGGGGACAAATGCACTACGAGCAGTACTTC. This codes for CASSLRGQMHYEQYF.

This clone was counted once. The chain has TRBV4-1 and TRBJ1-2; no definite D call. The CDR3 runs to 13 residues. Germline V CDR1 and CDR2: MGHRA, YSYEKL. V was clipped by 4 bases and J by 2 bases, with 8 bases between them. CDR3: CASSLRENYGYTF. The CDR3 DNA reads TGCGCCAGCAGCCTACGGGAGAACTATGGCTACACCTTC.

The chain joins TRBV4-1 to TRBJ1-2; D perhaps matches TRBD1 (5 bases). Germline V gives CDR1 MGHRA, CDR2 YSYEKL. The CDR3 is 13 amino acids. Trimming removed 4 bases at V and 7 bases at J, with 13 bases between. The DNA for the CDR3 is TGCGCCAGCAGCCCAGGGATCGTCTTTGGCTACACCTTC. Amino acids: CASSPGIVFGYTF.

The rearrangement joins TRBV5-5 to TRBJ1-1, with a tentative D call TRBD1 (6 bases). The V gene's germline CDR1 is SGHKS and CDR2 YYEKEE (reference sequence). The CDR3 runs to 15 residues. Trimming cost V 4 bases and J 1 base, with 14 bases left between them. The CDR3 bases are TGTGCCAGCAGCCGTCGGACAGCGACGAACACTGAAGCTTTCTTT. Translating it yields CASSRRTATNTEAFF.

Here the CDR3 reads CASADRGSPMGGYTF. The CDR3, as DNA: TGCGCCAGCGCGGACAGGGGGTCCCCTATGGGGGGCTACACCTTC. The chain has TRBV5-1 and TRBJ1-2, with 10 positions matching TRBD1. J was trimmed by 8 bases and V by 7 bases; bases with no gene match: 14. Germline CDR1 SGHRS, CDR2 YFSETQ. The CDR3 spans 15 residues.

This clone was observed a single time. The genes are TRBV2 and TRBJ2-3, with 7 bases matching TRBD2. The CDR3 is made up of 14 amino acids. Germline assignment: CDR1 SNHLY and CDR2 FYNNEI. The V gene end was trimmed by 7 bases and the J gene end by 0 bases; junction bases not matched to a gene: 4. The CDR3 loop is CASTPGLSTDTQYF. The DNA of the CDR3 is TGTGCCAGCACTCCGGGACTAAGCACAGATACGCAGTATTTT.

The chain employs TRBV11-3 and TRBJ1-3; no definite D call. The CDR3 length is 13 residues. Germline CDR1 is SGHNT and CDR2 is YENEEA. V dropped 5 bases and J dropped 1 base, with 6 bases sitting between them. Here the CDR3 DNA reads TGTGCCAGCAGCCCCTCTTCTGGAAACACCATATATTTT. Encoded protein: CASSPSSGNTIYF.

This clone was counted once. The CDR3 DNA reads as TGTGCCAGCAGCACGGAGGGGAGCTCCTACAATGAGCAGTTCTTC. It yields the protein CASSTEGSSYNEQFF. This rearrangement joins TRBV7-9 to TRBJ2-1; D is possibly TRBD2 (6 bases). Trimming left V 5 bases short and J 0 bases short, with 11 bases between. Germline V gives CDR1 SEHNR, CDR2 FQNEAQ (reference sequence). The CDR3 consists of 15 residues. Full variable domain (outside the CDR3, taken from reference TRBV7-9 and TRBJ2-1): DTGVSQNPRHKITKRGQNVTFRCDPISEHNRLYWYRQTLGQGPEFLTYFQNEAQLEKSRLLSDRFSAERPKGSFSTLEIQRTEQGDSAMYLCASSTEGSSYNEQFFGPGTRLTVL.

The V call is TRBV18, the J call TRBJ2-3, with 8 bases that match TRBD2. Germline loops: CDR1 KGHSH, CDR2 LQKENI. There are 16 residues in the CDR3. V lost 2 bases to trimming and J lost 5 bases; unmatched junction nucleotides: 9. CDR3 amino acids: CASSPRSSGGGDTQYF. CDR3 in DNA: TGTGCCAGCTCACCAAGATCCAGCGGGGGTGGAGATACGCAGTATTTT.

The chain links TRBV4-2 to TRBJ1-4; D gene ambiguous. CDR3 length: 15 amino acids. V gave up 4 bases and J gave up 4 bases, with 13 bases separating them. CDR1 is LGHNA, CDR2 YNFKEQ, per germline. CDR3 DNA sequence: TGTGCCAGCAGCCCCCCGGGGAGAAATAATGAAAAACTGTTTTTT. Amino acids: CASSPPGRNNEKLFF.

The chain recombines TRBV11-2 with TRBJ2-6; D unresolved. The V gene lost 5 bases and the J gene lost 0 bases, with 5 bases spanning the gap. The CDR3 runs 14 residues. Germline CDR1 SGHAT, CDR2 FQNNGV. DNA of the CDR3: TGTGCCAGCAGCCCCTTCTCTGGGGCCAACGTCCTGACTTTC. Amino acids: CASSPFSGANVLTF.

The rearrangement joins TRBV27 to TRBJ2-1; D remains ambiguous. The germline CDR1 and CDR2 sequences are MNHEY and SMNVEV (reference sequence). With 4 bases removed from V and 9 bases from J, the gap between germline ends came to 16 bases. There are 14 residues in the CDR3. The CDR3 protein is CASSSPGTPGEQFF. In DNA, the CDR3 is TGTGCCAGCAGTTCCCCCGGAACCCCGGGTGAGCAGTTCTTC.

The rearrangement joins TRBV18 to TRBJ2-2; D call uncertain. The CDR3 totals 13 residues. Germline lookup yields CDR1 KGHSH and CDR2 LQKENI. The V and J ends lost 3 bases and 4 bases respectively, with 6 bases between them. This CDR3 is CASSPTVTGELFF. CDR3 DNA: TGTGCCAGCTCACCCACAGTCACCGGGGAGCTGTTTTTT.

Here the CDR3 DNA reads TGTGCCAGCAGTTCCCACAGGTTTAATGGCTACACCTTC. Encoded protein: CASSSHRFNGYTF. The genes are TRBV27 and TRBJ1-2; maybe TRBD1 (5 bases). The CDR3 loop spans 13 amino acids. V was shortened by 4 bases and J by 6 bases, with 12 bases between the two germline ends. Germline V gene sequence: CDR1 MNHEY, CDR2 SMNVEV (reference sequence).

The chain employs TRBV4-2 and TRBJ1-1; TRBD1 matches at 8 bases. CDR1 is LGHNA and CDR2 is YNFKEQ in the germline V gene. CDR3 length: 13 residues. V was clipped by 8 bases and J by 3 bases; unmatched bases: 5. The CDR3 is CASGQGGYTEAFF. In nucleotides, the CDR3 is TGTGCCAGCGGACAGGGCGGGTACACTGAAGCTTTCTTT.

This chain links TRBV18 with TRBJ2-5; unclear D gene. With 1 base removed from V and 5 bases from J, the gap between germline ends came to 14 bases. Germline V gene sequence: CDR1 KGHSH, CDR2 LQKENI. This CDR3 has 15 residues. This CDR3 reads CASSPRPGSRETQYF. In DNA form, the CDR3 reads TGTGCCAGCTCACCACGCCCCGGGTCGCGGGAGACCCAGTACTTC.

This rearrangement joins TRBV10-3 to TRBJ1-3, with 7 bases identical to TRBD1. The CDR3 is 14 residues long. The V and J ends lost 10 bases and 0 bases, in that order; junction bases with no gene match: 6. From germline, CDR1 is ENHRY and CDR2 SYGVKD. The CDR3 protein is CATSGQHSGNTIYF. CDR3 nucleotide sequence: TGTGCCACGTCGGGACAGCACTCTGGAAACACCATATATTTT.

This sequence joins TRBV7-9 and TRBJ1-2; a weak D match, TRBD1 (5 bases). The V end lost 3 bases, the J end lost 0 bases, and 11 bases lay between the germline ends. The CDR3 consists of 15 residues. The germline gives CDR1 SEHNR, CDR2 FQNEAQ (reference sequence). DNA for the CDR3: TGTGCCAGCAGCTTGGTACAGGCATCTAACTATGGCTACACCTTC. Amino acids: CASSLVQASNYGYTF. Full variable domain (outside the CDR3, taken from reference TRBV7-9 and TRBJ1-2): DTGVSQNPRHKITKRGQNVTFRCDPISEHNRLYWYRQTLGQGPEFLTYFQNEAQLEKSRLLSDRFSAERPKGSFSTLEIQRTEQGDSAMYLCASSLVQASNYGYTFGSGTRLTVV.

The count of this clone is one. The chain carries TRBV11-2 and TRBJ2-7, with TRBD2 identical over 11 bases. The trim removed 5 bases at V and 2 bases at J, leaving 5 bases unmatched. The CDR3 has 15 amino acids. Germline CDR1 is SGHAT and CDR2 is FQNNGV. CDR3 in amino acids: CASSLLAGGPYEQYV. Here the CDR3 DNA reads TGTGCCAGCAGCCTTCTAGCGGGGGGACCCTACGAGCAGTACGTC.

The CDR3: CASSPLRRTDEQYF. The CDR3 coding sequence is TGTGCCAGCAGTCCCCTGAGGAGGACAGACGAGCAGTACTTC. The chain is built from TRBV28 and TRBJ2-7, with a tentative D call TRBD1 (6 bases). This CDR3 is 14 amino acids long. Trimming removed 5 bases from V and 5 bases from J, with 16 bases in between. From germline, CDR1 is MDHEN and CDR2 SYDVKM.